The present TCR beta chain was sequenced within a study of OX40 agonist ivuxolimab in advanced cancers. Study overall: Patients assigned to dose escalation were diagnosed with hepatocellular carcinoma, melanoma, renal cell or head and neck cancer. Findings and caveats of the study: Among T cells, CD8+ cells averaged more expanded clones than CD4+ cells.

A note on this clone: Its antigen is as yet unknown.

This CDR3 region has 12 residues. Germline CDR1 reads SGHNT; CDR2 reads YYREEE (reference sequence). Between the trimmed V and J ends, which lost 4 bases and 1 base, there was a span of 5 bases. Assay: immunoSEQ multiplex PCR; the TCRdb copy retains only in-frame clones and omits some. The table has tens of thousands of clones, approximately 86% seen once; the top ten hold approximately 1.3%. Sequencing was performed on CD4+ or CD8+ T cells sorted from blood, taken in a trial of the OX40 agonist ivuxolimab. This rearrangement joins TRBV5-4 to TRBJ1-1, with D unresolved. This sequence was found in an adult with an advanced solid tumor such as melanoma, head and neck, liver or kidney cancer. The CDR3 bases are TGTGCCAGCAGCATTGGGAACACTGAAGCTTTCTTT. Its translation: CASSIGNTEAFF.